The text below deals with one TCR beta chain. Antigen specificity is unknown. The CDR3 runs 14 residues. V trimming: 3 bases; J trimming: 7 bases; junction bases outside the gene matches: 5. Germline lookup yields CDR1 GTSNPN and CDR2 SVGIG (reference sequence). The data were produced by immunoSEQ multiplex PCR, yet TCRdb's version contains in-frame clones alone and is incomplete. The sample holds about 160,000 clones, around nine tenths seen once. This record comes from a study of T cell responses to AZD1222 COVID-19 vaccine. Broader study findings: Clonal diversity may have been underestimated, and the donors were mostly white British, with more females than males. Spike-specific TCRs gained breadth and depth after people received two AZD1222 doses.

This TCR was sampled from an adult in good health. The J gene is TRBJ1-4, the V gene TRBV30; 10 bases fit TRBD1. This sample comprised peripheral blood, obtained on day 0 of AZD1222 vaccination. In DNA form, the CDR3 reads TGTGCCTGGAGAGACAGGGGGCATTCTGAAAAACTGTTTTTT. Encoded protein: CAWRDRGHSEKLFF. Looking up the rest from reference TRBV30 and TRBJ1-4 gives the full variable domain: SQTIHQWPATLVQPVGSPLSLECTVEGTSNPNLYWYRQAAGRGLQLLFYSVGIGQISSEVPQNLSASRPQDRQFILSSKKLLLSDSGFYLCAWRDRGHSEKLFFGSGTQLSVL.